The 20 T cell receptor beta chains reported below all come from one sample, sequenced in a study of identical twins. TCRdb re-called the 5' RACE reads with MiXCR, one entry per CDR3 protein. The sample lists around 340,000 distinct CDR3 sequences; roughly 10% were seen once. Material for sequencing was naive T cells sorted from blood. Receptors were obtained from a woman in her fifties or sixties in good health.

This clonotype occurred a few times. The rearrangement uses TRBV20-1 and TRBJ1-3; D not resolved. V lost 8 bases and J 0 bases, leaving 11 bases between the germline ends. Germline loops: CDR1 DFQATT, CDR2 SNEGSKA (reference sequence). The CDR3 contains 13 residues. CDR3 region: CSPRHTSGNTIYF. The CDR3 coding sequence is TGCAGTCCAAGACACACCTCTGGAAACACCATATATTTT.

As for this clonotype: One base away lies a much larger clone, so this may be a sequencing read error. Because it lacks the conserved phenylalanine or tryptophan at the end, this CDR3 is likely a read error. The CDR3 spells CASSEEWKQFI. CDR3 DNA: TGTGCCAGCAGTGAAGAATGGAAGCAGTTCATC. The chain links TRBV6-1 to TRBJ2-1; no clear D gene. The V end was cut by 1 base, the J end by 11 bases, with 6 bases between. The germline CDR1 and CDR2 sequences are MNHNS and SASEGT. This CDR3 contains 11 residues.

This clonotype was detected only a few times. The gene calls are TRBV6-4 and TRBJ2-2; D not resolved. The germline V gene encodes CDR1 MRHNA and CDR2 SNTAGT. The CDR3 consists of 13 residues. Between the trimmed V and J ends, which lost 4 bases and 7 bases, there was a span of 10 bases. CDR3 sequence reads: CASSAAWGGELFF. Written as DNA, the CDR3 is TGTGCCAGCAGTGCTGCCTGGGGCGGGGAGCTGTTTTTT.

This clonotype was seen a handful of times. The J gene is TRBJ2-1, the V gene TRBV10-3; D is possibly TRBD2 (6 bases). CDR3 length: 14 amino acids. V lost 7 bases and J lost 9, with 19 bases in between. Germline V CDR1 and CDR2: ENHRY, SYGVKD. In nucleotides, the CDR3 is TGTGCCATCAAACGAGAACTGGGCGGGGTTGAGCAGTTCTTC. Its translation is CAIKRELGGVEQFF.

On this clonotype itself: With a much larger clone just one base away, this may be a read error. A read error is likely, as this CDR3 ends without the conserved phenylalanine or tryptophan. The J gene is TRBJ2-7, the V gene TRBV4-1; the D call may be TRBD1 or TRBD2 (5 bases each). Deletions cut 4 bases from V and 5 bases from J, with 21 bases between. Per the germline V gene, CDR1 is MGHRA and CDR2 is YSYEKL. The CDR3 loop spans 16 amino acids. The CDR3 nucleotides read TGCGCCAGCAGCCCAGGGAGAGCCATTGAAGGTGACGAGCAGTACCTC. Its translation: CASSPGRAIEGDEQYL.

This clonotype was picked up a small number of times. The V gene is TRBV5-1, the J gene TRBJ2-7; perhaps TRBD1 as D (6 bases). The germline gives CDR1 SGHRS, CDR2 YFSETQ. V shed 3 bases and J shed 3 bases, with 10 bases lying between them. There are 13 residues in the CDR3. The chain's CDR3 is CASSYTGHYEQYF. CDR3 in DNA: TGCGCCAGCAGCTACACAGGGCACTACGAGCAGTACTTC. Full variable domain (remainder filled in from reference TRBV5-1 and TRBJ2-7): KAGVTQTPRYLIKTRGQQVTLSCSPISGHRSVSWYQQTPGQGLQFLFEYFSETQRNKGNFPGRFSGRQFSNSRSEMNVSTLELGDSALYLCASSYTGHYEQYFGPGTRLTVT.

A few counts support this clonotype. The CDR3 region is CASSQDQGGRNEQYF. DNA of the CDR3: TGTGCCAGCAGCCAAGATCAGGGGGGCCGGAACGAGCAGTACTTC. This chain links TRBV4-2 with TRBJ2-7, with a weak D call TRBD1 (7 bases). CDR3 size: 15 residues. Germline-derived CDR1 and CDR2 are LGHNA and YNFKEQ. Trimming shortened V by 0 bases and J by 5 bases, and 14 bases separated the two germline ends.

The chain carries TRBV9 and TRBJ1-6, with 8 bases fitting TRBD1. This CDR3 is built from 15 residues. The junction had 9 bases not matched to a gene; V was cut back by 4 bases and J by 9 bases. The germline gives CDR1 SGDLS, CDR2 YYNGEE. The CDR3 nucleotides are TGTGCCAGCAGCCCGGGGACAGGAGAAAGTTCACCCCTCCACTTT. Translated, it gives CASSPGTGESSPLHF.

The chain employs TRBV3-1 and TRBJ2-7; 7 bases align to TRBD2. Germline V gene data show CDR1 as LGHDT and CDR2 as YNNKEL (reference sequence). This CDR3 is 16 amino acids long. Trimming took 1 base from V and 5 from J; bases not matched to a gene: 11. Here the CDR3 DNA reads TGTGCCAGCAGCCAAGGTCTCCCGGGACTACCTAACGAGCAGTACGTC. It encodes CASSQGLPGLPNEQYV.

This clonotype was detected only a few times. The CDR3 sequence is CASSVSGTSGEQYF. The CDR3 DNA reads as TGTGCCAGCAGCGTCAGCGGGACTAGCGGCGAGCAGTACTTC. The J gene is TRBJ2-7, the V gene TRBV9; TRBD2 agrees at 11 bases. The germline V gene encodes CDR1 SGDLS and CDR2 YYNGEE. V shed 2 bases and J 6 bases; nucleotides not matched to a gene: 4. The CDR3 is made up of 14 amino acids.

The J gene is TRBJ2-3, the V gene TRBV4-2; 11 nucleotides line up with TRBD1. Germline V lookup: CDR1 LGHNA, CDR2 YNFKEQ. V dropped 2 bases and J dropped 3; count of bases not matched to a gene: 4. The CDR3 sequence is 16 residues long. CDR3 in amino acids: CASSQNGQGATDTQYF. The CDR3 nucleotides are TGTGCCAGCAGCCAAAATGGACAGGGGGCAACAGATACGCAGTATTTT.

This clonotype has more than one count but fewer than ten. The chain links TRBV29-1 to TRBJ2-3; D gene unclear. Germline CDR1 SQVTM, CDR2 ANQGSEA. The CDR3 runs 13 residues. The V and J ends lost 6 bases and 6 bases respectively, with 16 bases between them. CDR3 region: CSVGMRLADTQYF. The DNA for the CDR3 is TGCAGCGTGGGAATGAGGCTGGCGGATACGCAGTATTTT.

The chain employs TRBV10-3 and TRBJ1-1; tentatively, D is TRBD1 (5 bases). Trimming took off 4 bases at V and 0 bases at J, with 9 bases between the two ends. The CDR3 totals 14 residues. Germline-derived CDR1 and CDR2 are ENHRY and SYGVKD. CDR3: CAISGAGLNTEAFF. The CDR3 DNA reads TGTGCCATCAGTGGCGCAGGGTTGAACACTGAAGCTTTCTTT.

The chain has TRBV11-3 and TRBJ2-7; the match to TRBD2 covers 8 bases. V gave up 1 base and J gave up 2 bases; unmatched junction bases: 7. The CDR3 is made up of 16 amino acids. Germline V gene lookup returns CDR1 SGHNT and CDR2 YENEEA. This chain's CDR3 is CASSLVVSGNPYEQYF. The CDR3 nucleotides read TGTGCCAGCAGCTTAGTCGTTAGCGGGAACCCCTACGAGCAGTACTTC.

This clonotype occurred a few times. The CDR3 region has the DNA TGCGCCAGCAGCTTGGGTGTTGTTGCCCTGACGAAACTGTTTTTT. This codes for CASSLGVVALTKLFF. The chain recombines TRBV5-1 with TRBJ1-4; D not resolved. CDR3 length: 15 residues. Germline V lookup: CDR1 SGHRS, CDR2 YFSETQ. With 0 bases removed from V and 11 bases from J, the gap between germline ends came to 17 bases.

This clonotype was detected only a few times. This chain links TRBV29-1 with TRBJ2-1; D gene unclear. The ends were cut back, 6 bases at V and 7 bases at J, with 10 bases in the middle. Germline loops: CDR1 SQVTM, CDR2 ANQGSEA. The CDR3 runs to 11 residues. The CDR3 nucleotides are TGCAGCGTCCACCCCGGGAATGAGCAGTTCTTC. It is translated as CSVHPGNEQFF.

This clonotype was observed at least ten times. This chain links TRBV4-1 with TRBJ1-3; D remains unclear. CDR3 length: 12 residues. Germline CDR1 MGHRA, CDR2 YSYEKL. Trimming took off 2 bases at V and 4 bases at J, with 3 bases between the two ends. The CDR3: CASSQPGNTIYF. In nucleotides, the CDR3 is TGCGCCAGCAGCCAACCGGGAAACACCATATATTTT.

This clonotype was picked up a small number of times. CDR3 nucleotides: TGTGCCAGCAGTCACGACAGGGTAAACCAGCCCCAGCATTTT. Translated: CASSHDRVNQPQHF. The chain carries TRBV12-3 or TRBV12-4 and TRBJ1-5; 7 bases line up with TRBD1. The CDR3 is made up of 14 amino acids. J was trimmed by 7 bases and V by 5 bases; bases with no gene match: 8.

This clonotype was counted ten times or more. This chain links TRBV20-1 with TRBJ2-7; 8 positions match TRBD2. The germline gives CDR1 DFQATT, CDR2 SNEGSKA (reference sequence). This CDR3 has 12 amino acids. Trimming took 3 bases from V and 6 from J; bases not matched to a gene: 4. The CDR3 protein is CSASSAGGEQYV. The CDR3 DNA reads TGCAGTGCTAGTTCGGCGGGAGGCGAGCAGTACGTC.

This clonotype has at least ten counts. The rearrangement links TRBV6-1 to TRBJ2-3; 11 positions match TRBD2. Germline V gene data show CDR1 as MNHNS and CDR2 as SASEGT. V shed 2 bases and J 4 bases; nucleotides not matched to a gene: 2. The CDR3 has 15 residues. The CDR3 coding sequence is TGTGCCAGCAGTGAATTAGCGGGAGGGCCAGATACGCAGTATTTT. It encodes CASSELAGGPDTQYF.